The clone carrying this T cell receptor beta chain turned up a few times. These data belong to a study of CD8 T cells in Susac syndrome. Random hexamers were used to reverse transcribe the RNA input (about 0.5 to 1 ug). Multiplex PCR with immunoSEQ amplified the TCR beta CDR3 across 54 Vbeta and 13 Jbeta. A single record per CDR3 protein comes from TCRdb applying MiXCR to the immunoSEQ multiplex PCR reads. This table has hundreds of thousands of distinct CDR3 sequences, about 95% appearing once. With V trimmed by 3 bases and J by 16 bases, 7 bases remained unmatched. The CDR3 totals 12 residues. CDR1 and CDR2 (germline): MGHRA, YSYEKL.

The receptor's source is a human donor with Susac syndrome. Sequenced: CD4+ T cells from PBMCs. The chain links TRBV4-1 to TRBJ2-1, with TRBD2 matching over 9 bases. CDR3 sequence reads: CASSQAGLAPFF. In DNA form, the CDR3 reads TGCGCCAGCAGCCAGGCGGGACTAGCTCCCTTCTTC.